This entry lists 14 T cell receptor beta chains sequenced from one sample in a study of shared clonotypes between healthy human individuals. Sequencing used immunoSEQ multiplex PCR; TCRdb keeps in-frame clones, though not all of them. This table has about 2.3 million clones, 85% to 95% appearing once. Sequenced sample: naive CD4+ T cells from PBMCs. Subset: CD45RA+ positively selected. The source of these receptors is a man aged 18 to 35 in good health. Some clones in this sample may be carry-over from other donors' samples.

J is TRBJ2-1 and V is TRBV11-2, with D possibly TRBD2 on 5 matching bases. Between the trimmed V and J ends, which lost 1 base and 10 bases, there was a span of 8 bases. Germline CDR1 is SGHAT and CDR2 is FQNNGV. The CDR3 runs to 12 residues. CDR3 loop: CASSLAQREQFF. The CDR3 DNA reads TGTGCCAGCAGCTTAGCCCAGCGGGAGCAGTTCTTC.

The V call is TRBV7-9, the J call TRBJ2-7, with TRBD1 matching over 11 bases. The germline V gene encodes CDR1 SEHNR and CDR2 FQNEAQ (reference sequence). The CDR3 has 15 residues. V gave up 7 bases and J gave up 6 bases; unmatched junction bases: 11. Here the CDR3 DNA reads TGTGCCAGCACCAACACCGGGACAGGGGGTGTCGAGCAGTACTTC. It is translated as CASTNTGTGGVEQYF.

The CDR3 DNA sequence: TGTGCCAGCAGCTTGGCCGGGACGGCGACCTACGAGCAGTACTTC. As protein: CASSLAGTATYEQYF. V and J are TRBV5-4 and TRBJ2-7; D may correspond to TRBD1 or TRBD2 (5 bases each). The germline CDR1 and CDR2 sequences are SGHNT and YYREEE (reference sequence). This CDR3 is built from 15 residues. V was clipped by 0 bases and J by 2 bases, with 12 bases between them.

CDR3 sequence reads: CAWMGRGLMNTEAFF. CDR3 nucleotide sequence: TGTGCCTGGATGGGTAGGGGGCTGATGAACACTGAAGCTTTCTTT. The chain links TRBV30 to TRBJ1-1; 7 nucleotides match TRBD1. Germline V gives CDR1 GTSNPN, CDR2 SVGIG (reference sequence). CDR3 length: 15 amino acids. Trimming took 4 bases from V and 0 from J; bases not matched to a gene: 8.

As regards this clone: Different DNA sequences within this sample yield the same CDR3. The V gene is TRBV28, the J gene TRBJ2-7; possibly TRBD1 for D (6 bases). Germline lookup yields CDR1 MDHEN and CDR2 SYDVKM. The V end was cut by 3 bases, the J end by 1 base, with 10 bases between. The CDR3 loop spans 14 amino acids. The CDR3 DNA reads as TGTGCCAGCAGTTTGAGGGGGACGTCCTACGAGCAGTACTTC. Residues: CASSLRGTSYEQYF.

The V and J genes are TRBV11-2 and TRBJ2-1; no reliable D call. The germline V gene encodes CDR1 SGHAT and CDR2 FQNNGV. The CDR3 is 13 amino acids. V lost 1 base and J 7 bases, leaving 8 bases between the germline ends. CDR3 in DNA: TGTGCCAGCAGCTTAGTTGTATTGAATGAGCAGTTCTTC. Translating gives CASSLVVLNEQFF.

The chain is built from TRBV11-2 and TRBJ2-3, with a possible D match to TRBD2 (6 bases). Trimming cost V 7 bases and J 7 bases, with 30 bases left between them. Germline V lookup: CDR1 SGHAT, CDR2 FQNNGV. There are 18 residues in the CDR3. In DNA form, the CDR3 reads TGTGCCAGCAAAAAAAACTCCCTGGCTAGCGCCCCAAGCCATACGCAGTATTTT. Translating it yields CASKKNSLASAPSHTQYF. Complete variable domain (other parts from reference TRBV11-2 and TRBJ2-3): EAGVAQSPRYKIIEKRQSVAFWCNPISGHATLYWYQQILGQGPKLLIQFQNNGVVDDSQLPKDRFSAERLKGVDSTLKIQPAKLEDSAVYLCASKKNSLASAPSHTQYFGPGTRLTVL.

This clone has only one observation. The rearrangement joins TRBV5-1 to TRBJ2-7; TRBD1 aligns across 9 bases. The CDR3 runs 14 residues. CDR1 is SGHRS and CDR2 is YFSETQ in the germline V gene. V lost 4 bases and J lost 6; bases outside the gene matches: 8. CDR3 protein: CASSLTGTGIEQYF. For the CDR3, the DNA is TGCGCCAGCAGCCTAACCGGGACAGGGATCGAGCAGTACTTC.

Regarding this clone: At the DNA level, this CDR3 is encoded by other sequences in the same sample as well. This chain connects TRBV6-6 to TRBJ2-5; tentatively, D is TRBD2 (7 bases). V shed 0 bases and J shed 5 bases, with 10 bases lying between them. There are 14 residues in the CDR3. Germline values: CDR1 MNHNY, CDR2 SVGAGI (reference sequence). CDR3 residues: CASSYSGGGETQYF. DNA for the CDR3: TGTGCCAGCAGTTACTCTGGGGGGGGCGAGACCCAGTACTTC.

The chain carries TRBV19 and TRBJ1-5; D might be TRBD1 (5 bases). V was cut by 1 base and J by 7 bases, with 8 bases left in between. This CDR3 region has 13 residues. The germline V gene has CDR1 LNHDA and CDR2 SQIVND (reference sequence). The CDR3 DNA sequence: TGTGCCAGTAGTATAGCGGGGGAACAGCCCCAGCATTTT. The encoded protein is CASSIAGEQPQHF.

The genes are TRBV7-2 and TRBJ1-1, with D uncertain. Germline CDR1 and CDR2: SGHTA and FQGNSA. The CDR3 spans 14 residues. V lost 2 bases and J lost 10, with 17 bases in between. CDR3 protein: CASSLLGRPSGAFF. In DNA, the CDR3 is TGTGCCAGCAGCTTATTGGGTCGGCCGAGTGGAGCTTTCTTT.

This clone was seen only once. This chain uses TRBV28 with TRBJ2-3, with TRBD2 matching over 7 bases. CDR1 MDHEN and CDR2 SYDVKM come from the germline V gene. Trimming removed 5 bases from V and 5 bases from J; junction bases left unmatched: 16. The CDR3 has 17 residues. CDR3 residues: CASSRPRPGGPQDTQYF. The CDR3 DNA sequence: TGTGCCAGCAGTCGACCTCGGCCGGGAGGTCCACAAGATACGCAGTATTTT. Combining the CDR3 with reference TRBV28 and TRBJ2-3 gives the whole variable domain DVKVTQSSRYLVKRTGEKVFLECVQDMDHENMFWYRQDPGLGLRLIYFSYDVKMKEKGDIPEGYSVSREKKERFSLILESASTNQTSMYLCASSRPRPGGPQDTQYFGPGTRLTVL.

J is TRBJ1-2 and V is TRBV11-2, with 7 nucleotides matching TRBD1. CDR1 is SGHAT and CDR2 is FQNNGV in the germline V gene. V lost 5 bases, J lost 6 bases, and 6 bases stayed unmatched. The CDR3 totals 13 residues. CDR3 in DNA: TGTGCCAGCAGCCAGACAGGGTTGGATGGCTACACCTTC. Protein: CASSQTGLDGYTF. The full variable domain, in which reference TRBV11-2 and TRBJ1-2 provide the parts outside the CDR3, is EAGVAQSPRYKIIEKRQSVAFWCNPISGHATLYWYQQILGQGPKLLIQFQNNGVVDDSQLPKDRFSAERLKGVDSTLKIQPAKLEDSAVYLCASSQTGLDGYTFGSGTRLTVV.

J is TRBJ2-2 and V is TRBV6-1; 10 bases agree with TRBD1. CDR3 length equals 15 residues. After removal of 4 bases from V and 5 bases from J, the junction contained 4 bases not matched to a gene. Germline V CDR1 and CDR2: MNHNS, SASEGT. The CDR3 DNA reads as TGTGCCAGCAGTGGATGGACAGGGGGGACCGGGGAGCTGTTTTTT. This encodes CASSGWTGGTGELFF.